The present T cell receptor (beta chain) was sequenced within a study of blood T cell repertoires in COVID-19. Study information: Sites in the United States, Italy and Spain provided acute and convalescent COVID-19 samples. Sources were T cells, B-cell-depleted T cells, or PBMCs; the material itself was cDNA or gDNA.

As originally analysed: Reference gene primer amplification gave estimated nucleated cell counts. Clones were read by immunoSEQ multiplex PCR, and TCRdb kept only the in-frame ones, dropping some. V and J calls and clone size come straight from that table; D and trimming were deduced from the DNA. This sample carries 150,000 to 200,000 clones, about 83% of them seen once, and the ten largest clones take approximately 12%. This clone was recorded once. CDR1 KGHSH and CDR2 LQKENI come from the germline V gene. This CDR3 contains 14 residues. After removal of 3 bases from V and 8 bases from J, the junction contained 1 base not matched to a gene.

This sequence originates from a man between 65 and 85 years old who had recovered from COVID-19. The chain is built from TRBV18 and TRBJ1-6, with 10 bases lining up with TRBD1. Sequences were obtained from peripheral blood. CDR3 loop: CASSPDRGHSPLHF. CDR3 DNA sequence: TGTGCCAGCTCACCCGACAGGGGGCATTCACCCCTCCACTTT.